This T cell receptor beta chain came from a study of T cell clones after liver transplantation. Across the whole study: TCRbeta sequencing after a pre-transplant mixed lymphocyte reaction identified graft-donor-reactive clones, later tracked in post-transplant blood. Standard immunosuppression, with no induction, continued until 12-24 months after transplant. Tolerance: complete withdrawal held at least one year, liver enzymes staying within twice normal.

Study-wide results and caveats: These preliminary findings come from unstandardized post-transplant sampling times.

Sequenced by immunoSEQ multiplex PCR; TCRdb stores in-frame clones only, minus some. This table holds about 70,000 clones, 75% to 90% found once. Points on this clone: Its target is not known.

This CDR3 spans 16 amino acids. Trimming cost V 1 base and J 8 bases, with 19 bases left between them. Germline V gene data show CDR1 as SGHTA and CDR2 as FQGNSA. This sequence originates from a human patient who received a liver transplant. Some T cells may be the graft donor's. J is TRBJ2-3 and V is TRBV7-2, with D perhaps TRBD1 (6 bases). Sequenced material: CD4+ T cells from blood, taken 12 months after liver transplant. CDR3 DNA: TGTGCCAGCAGCTTAGACCCAACAGGGTGGGGTGCTACGCAGTATTTT. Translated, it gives CASSLDPTGWGATQYF.